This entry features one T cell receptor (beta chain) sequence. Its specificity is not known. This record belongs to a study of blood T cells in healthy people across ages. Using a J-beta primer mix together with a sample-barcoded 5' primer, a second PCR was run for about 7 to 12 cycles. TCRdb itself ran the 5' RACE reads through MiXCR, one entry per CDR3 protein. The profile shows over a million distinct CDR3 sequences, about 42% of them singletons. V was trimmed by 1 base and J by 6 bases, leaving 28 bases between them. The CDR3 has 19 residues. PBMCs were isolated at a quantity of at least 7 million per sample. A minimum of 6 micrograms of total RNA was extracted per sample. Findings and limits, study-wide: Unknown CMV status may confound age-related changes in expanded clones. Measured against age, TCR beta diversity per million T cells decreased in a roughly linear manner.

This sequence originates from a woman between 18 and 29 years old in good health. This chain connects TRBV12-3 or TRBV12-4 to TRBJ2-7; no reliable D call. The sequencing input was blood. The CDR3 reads CASSLVSSPSQSLLGEQYF. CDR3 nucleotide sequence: TGTGCCAGCAGTTTAGTATCCTCGCCCAGCCAAAGCCTTCTTGGCGAGCAGTACTTC.